The rows below give T cell receptor beta chains drawn from one sample of a study of cytomegalovirus exposure and HLA in healthy donors. Profiled with immunoSEQ multiplex PCR; TCRdb holds only in-frame clones, not every one. The sample has 150,000 to 200,000 clones, about 78% seen once. Sequences were obtained from PBMCs. These receptors all stem from a man aged 35 to 55 in good health and CMV-seronegative. CDR3s leave out the opening cysteine and the closing phenylalanine or tryptophan. The order of the fields is V gene, J gene, CDR3 protein.

v_call: TRBV5-8; j_call: TRBJ2-3; cdr3_aa: ASSLAGGPGDTQY
v_call: TRBV7-2; j_call: TRBJ2-7; cdr3_aa: ASSLVLGGIEKY
v_call: TRBV7-8; j_call: TRBJ2-5; cdr3_aa: ASSSWTGGRETQY
v_call: TRBV5-1; j_call: TRBJ2-2; cdr3_aa: ASSPGTGGAGELF
v_call: TRBV7-9; j_call: TRBJ1-1; cdr3_aa: ASSLGQGGEAF
v_call: TRBV7-9; j_call: TRBJ2-7; cdr3_aa: ASGTGVNEQY
v_call: TRBV7-9; j_call: TRBJ2-5; cdr3_aa: ASSFGLAGETQY
v_call: TRBV10-3; j_call: TRBJ1-3; cdr3_aa: AIRGTGTVRQPLGNTIY
v_call: TRBV7-6; j_call: TRBJ1-4; cdr3_aa: ASSAGTSDNEKLF
v_call: TRBV11-3; j_call: TRBJ2-7; cdr3_aa: ASSLRTGQNYEQY
v_call: TRBV4-1; j_call: TRBJ2-7; cdr3_aa: ASSQDSSGSYEQY
v_call: TRBV5-4; j_call: TRBJ2-7; cdr3_aa: ASSLNNRGYEQY
v_call: TRBV7-6; j_call: TRBJ1-6; cdr3_aa: ASSPTINSPLH
v_call: TRBV4-3; j_call: TRBJ2-1; cdr3_aa: ASSVDREDEQF
v_call: TRBV6-6; j_call: TRBJ2-7; cdr3_aa: ASSSQGAWEQY
v_call: TRBV30; j_call: TRBJ2-7; cdr3_aa: AWSRGYEQY
v_call: TRBV18; j_call: TRBJ2-7; cdr3_aa: ASSPPGAEQY
v_call: TRBV5-1; j_call: TRBJ1-5; cdr3_aa: ASSLGTGVGQPQH
v_call: TRBV6-6; j_call: TRBJ1-2; cdr3_aa: ASLLGQGGSNYGYT
v_call: TRBV7-2; j_call: TRBJ1-2; cdr3_aa: ASSPQSGSNYGYT
v_call: TRBV2; j_call: TRBJ2-5; cdr3_aa: ASSERGLGTQY
v_call: TRBV4-3; j_call: TRBJ2-7; cdr3_aa: ASSHQGRSYEQY
v_call: TRBV6-6; j_call: TRBJ2-7; cdr3_aa: ASSFSTEQY
v_call: TRBV18; j_call: TRBJ1-1; cdr3_aa: ASSHLRDSSPNTEAF
v_call: TRBV21-1; j_call: TRBJ2-7; cdr3_aa: ASSKTPEAGQVPYEQY
v_call: TRBV10-3; j_call: TRBJ1-1; cdr3_aa: AISGSRMNTEAF
v_call: TRBV7-2; j_call: TRBJ2-2; cdr3_aa: ASSPGLQSGELF
v_call: TRBV7-9; j_call: TRBJ2-7; cdr3_aa: ASSPLAGSSYEQY
v_call: TRBV13; j_call: TRBJ1-6; cdr3_aa: ASSLVGTGHSPLH
v_call: TRBV19; j_call: TRBJ1-4; cdr3_aa: ASSIEGTATNEKLF
v_call: TRBV5-6; j_call: TRBJ1-1; cdr3_aa: ASGRTGRNTEAF
v_call: TRBV4-3; j_call: TRBJ2-2; cdr3_aa: ASSQLVKTGSNTGELF
v_call: TRBV18; j_call: TRBJ1-2; cdr3_aa: ASSPRGTDGYT
v_call: TRBV6-4; j_call: TRBJ2-1; cdr3_aa: ASSLEGGDEQF
v_call: TRBV7-9; j_call: TRBJ2-7; cdr3_aa: ASSQTGDEQY
v_call: TRBV6-6; j_call: TRBJ2-7; cdr3_aa: ASSRDYVYEQY
v_call: TRBV4-1; j_call: TRBJ2-4; cdr3_aa: ASSQEGTGLTKNIQY
v_call: TRBV19; j_call: TRBJ2-2; cdr3_aa: ASRATGAVTGELF
v_call: TRBV5-4; j_call: TRBJ1-6; cdr3_aa: ASSDGVSLH
v_call: TRBV9; j_call: TRBJ1-2; cdr3_aa: ASSVGQNYGYT
v_call: TRBV29-1; j_call: TRBJ2-1; cdr3_aa: SVKAGEVNEQF
v_call: TRBV6-5; j_call: TRBJ2-7; cdr3_aa: ASSHQGAIEQY
v_call: TRBV11-2; j_call: TRBJ2-5; cdr3_aa: ASSLGTSGRRVGDQY
v_call: TRBV9; j_call: TRBJ2-4; cdr3_aa: ASSVVLRAVDKNIQY
v_call: TRBV30; j_call: TRBJ1-1; cdr3_aa: AWRQGVNTEAF
v_call: TRBV6-5; j_call: TRBJ1-1; cdr3_aa: ASSYDRLNTEAF
v_call: TRBV14; j_call: TRBJ1-2; cdr3_aa: ASSQDRFAYYGYT
v_call: TRBV15; j_call: TRBJ2-7; cdr3_aa: ATSRDHTLSYEQY
v_call: TRBV5-1; j_call: TRBJ2-1; cdr3_aa: ASSFSGQTYNEQF
v_call: TRBV6-5; j_call: TRBJ1-1; cdr3_aa: ASSYGGIGVTEAF
v_call: TRBV7-8; j_call: TRBJ1-4; cdr3_aa: ASSSRTGVEKLF
v_call: TRBV5-1; j_call: TRBJ2-1; cdr3_aa: ASRDREGSNEQF
v_call: TRBV19; j_call: TRBJ1-1; cdr3_aa: ASRLQGDYTEAF
v_call: TRBV19; j_call: TRBJ1-2; cdr3_aa: ASSPRGGVNYGYT
v_call: TRBV2; j_call: TRBJ2-1; cdr3_aa: ATYADGGAEQF